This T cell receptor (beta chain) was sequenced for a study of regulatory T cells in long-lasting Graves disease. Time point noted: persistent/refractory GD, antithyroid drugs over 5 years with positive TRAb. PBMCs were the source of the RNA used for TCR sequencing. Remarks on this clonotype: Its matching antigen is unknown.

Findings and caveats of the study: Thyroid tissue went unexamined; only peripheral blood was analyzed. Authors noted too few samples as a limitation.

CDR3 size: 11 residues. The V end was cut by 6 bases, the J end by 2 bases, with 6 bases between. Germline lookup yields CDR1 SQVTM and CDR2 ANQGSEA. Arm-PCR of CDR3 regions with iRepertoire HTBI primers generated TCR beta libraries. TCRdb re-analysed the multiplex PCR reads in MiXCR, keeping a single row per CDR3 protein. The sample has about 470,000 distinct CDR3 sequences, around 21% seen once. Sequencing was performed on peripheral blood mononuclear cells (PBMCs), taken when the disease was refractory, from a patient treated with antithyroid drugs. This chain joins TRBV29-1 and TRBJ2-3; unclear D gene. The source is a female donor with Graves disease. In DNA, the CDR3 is TGCAGCGTGGCCGACACAGATACGCAGTATTTT. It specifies CSVADTDTQYF.